This T cell receptor beta chain was retrieved from a study of blood T cell repertoires in COVID-19. Study information: In each case, the material was cDNA or gDNA derived from T cells, B-cell-depleted T cells, or PBMCs.

Between the trimmed V and J ends, which lost 2 bases and 0 bases, there was a span of 10 bases. CDR1 is MNHEY, CDR2 SMNVEV, per germline (reference sequence). CDR3 length: 15 amino acids. TCRdb's table, derived via immunoSEQ multiplex PCR, lists solely in-frame clones and lacks some. The top ten hold around 20% of the sample, which has about 330,000 clones, about 92% seen once. Residents of about two dozen US areas, aged about 18 to 100 years, made up the participants. Each participant's cohort was designated according to participant-reported clinical history. Before being deemed recovered, Cohort 3 donors had two negative PCRs, clearance, or symptom resolution.

The chain combines TRBV27 with TRBJ2-5; no clear D. Sequencing used PBMCs or T cells enriched from blood (not recorded which). This TCR was recovered from a woman under 40 who had recovered from COVID-19. CDR3 sequence: CASSLNIGYQETQYF. The CDR3 DNA sequence: TGTGCCAGCAGTTTAAACATTGGCTACCAAGAGACCCAGTACTTC.